This section outlines one TCR beta chain sequence together with its context. This specimen belongs to a study of control samples from healthy donors and cancer patients. CDR3 length: 14 residues. V was trimmed by 5 bases and J by 5 bases, leaving 15 bases between them. Germline assignment: CDR1 ENHRY and CDR2 SYGVKD. The table came from immunoSEQ multiplex PCR; TCRdb's copy has only in-frame clones and leaves some out. Of roughly 95,000 clones in the sample, around nine tenths were seen once. Sequences were obtained from blood. The receptor was derived from a man aged 30 to 39 in good health. The V gene is TRBV10-3, the J gene TRBJ2-5, with D possibly matching TRBD2 (6 bases). Here the CDR3 DNA reads TGTGCCATCAGTACCGGGACTCCGTTGGAGACCCAGTACTTC. This translates into CAISTGTPLETQYF.